The following is a TCR beta chain sequence with its context. As yet, its antigen is unknown. The source of the sample is a study of breast tumors, draining lymph nodes, adjacent tissues. TCRdb reprocessed the multiplex PCR reads via MiXCR and lists one record per CDR3 protein. The repertoire includes about 180,000 distinct CDR3 sequences, roughly 30% of them detected once, and around 4% sits in the top ten. The lymph nodes were axillary draining lymph nodes from breast cancer patients. The ends were cut back, 1 base at V and 13 bases at J, with 8 bases in the middle. The CDR3 extends over 12 amino acids. CDR1 is MGHDK and CDR2 is SYGVNS in the germline V gene. Whole-study results and caveats: Luminal-like breast cancer showed significantly higher tumor–nontumor repertoire similarity than basal-like. Findings are consistent with lymph node origin and intratumoral expansion of most tumor T cells. Tumor repertoires ranked between lymph nodes and nontumor tissue in diversity, with V and J gene preferences. Tumor T cell lymph node origin was a supported hypothesis, not proven.

The rearrangement joins TRBV25-1 to TRBJ1-6, with no clear D. Sequencing used axillary lymph node tissue. This sequence originates from a female donor with breast cancer. Some clones in this sample may be carry-over from other donors' samples. CDR3 DNA sequence: TGTGCCAGCAGTGAATCCAATCAGCCCCTCCACTTT. Translation: CASSESNQPLHF.